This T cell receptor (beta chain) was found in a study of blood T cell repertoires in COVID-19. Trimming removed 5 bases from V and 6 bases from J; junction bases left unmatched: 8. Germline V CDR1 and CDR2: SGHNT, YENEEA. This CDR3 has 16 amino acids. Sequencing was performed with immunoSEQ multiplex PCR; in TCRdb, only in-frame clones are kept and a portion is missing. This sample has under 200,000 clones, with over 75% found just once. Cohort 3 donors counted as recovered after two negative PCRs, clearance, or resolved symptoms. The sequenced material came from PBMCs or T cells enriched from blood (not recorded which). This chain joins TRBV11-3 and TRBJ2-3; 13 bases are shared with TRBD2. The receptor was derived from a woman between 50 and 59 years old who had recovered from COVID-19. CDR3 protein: CASSPGTSGKGDTQYF. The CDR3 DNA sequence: TGTGCCAGCAGCCCAGGGACTAGCGGGAAGGGCGATACGCAGTATTTT.